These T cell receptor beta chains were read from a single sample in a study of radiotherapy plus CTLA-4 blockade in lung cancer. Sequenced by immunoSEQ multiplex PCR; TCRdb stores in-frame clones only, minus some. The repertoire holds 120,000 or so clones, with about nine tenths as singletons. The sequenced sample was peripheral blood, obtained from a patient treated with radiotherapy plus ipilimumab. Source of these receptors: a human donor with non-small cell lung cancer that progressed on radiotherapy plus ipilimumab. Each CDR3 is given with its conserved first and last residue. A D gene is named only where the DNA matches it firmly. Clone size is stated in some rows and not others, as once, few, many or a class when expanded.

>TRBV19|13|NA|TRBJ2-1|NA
TGTGCCAGTAGTACTGGACCCCTGAATGAGCAGTTCTTC
CASSTGPLNEQFF
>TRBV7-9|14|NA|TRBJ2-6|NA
TGTGCCAGCAGCTTCGCCTCTGGGGCCAACGTCCTGACTTTC
CASSFASGANVLTF
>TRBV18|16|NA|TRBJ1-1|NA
TGTGCCAGCTCACCTGGGCAGGGACGTATGAACACTGAAGCTTTCTTT
CASSPGQGRMNTEAFF
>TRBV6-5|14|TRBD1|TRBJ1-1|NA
TGTGCCAGCAGTTTAAGACAGGGTAGCACTGAAGCTTTCTTT
CASSLRQGSTEAFF
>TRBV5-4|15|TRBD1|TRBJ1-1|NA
TGTGCCAGCAGCTCGGGACAGGGGTCGGACACTGAAGCTTTCTTT
CASSSGQGSDTEAFF
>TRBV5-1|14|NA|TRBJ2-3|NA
TGCGCCAGCAGCTTGGTTCAGAGCACAGATACGCAGTATTTT
CASSLVQSTDTQYF
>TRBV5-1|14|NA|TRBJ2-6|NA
TGCGCCAGCAGGTTTTCCTCTGGGGCCAACGTCCTGACTTTC
CASRFSSGANVLTF
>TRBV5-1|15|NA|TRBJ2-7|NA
TGCGCCAGCAGCCGTACGACCGACAGGGCGGGGGAGCAGTACTTC
CASSRTTDRAGEQYF
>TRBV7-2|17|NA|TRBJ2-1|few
TGTGCCAGCAGCTTGCAGGCTTCGCGGGGAGCCTACAATGAGCAGTTCTTC
CASSLQASRGAYNEQFF
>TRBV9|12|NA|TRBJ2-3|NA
TGTGCCAGCTCCCTATCCGGGGGAGCGCAGTATTTT
CASSLSGGAQYF
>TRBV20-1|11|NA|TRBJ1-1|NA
TGCAGTGCTCTACTTAGGACTGAAGCTTTCTTT
CSALLRTEAFF
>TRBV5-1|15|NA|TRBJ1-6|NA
TGCGCCAGCAGCGAGACACAGGGCTATAATTCACCCCTCCACTTT
CASSETQGYNSPLHF
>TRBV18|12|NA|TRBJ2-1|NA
TGTGCCAGCTCACCAGATGCGGGTGAGCAGTTCTTC
CASSPDAGEQFF
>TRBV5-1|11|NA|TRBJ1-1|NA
TGCGCCAGCAGCTTACAGGATGAAGCTTTCTTT
CASSLQDEAFF
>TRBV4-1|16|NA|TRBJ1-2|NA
TGCGCCAGCAGCCAAGTCGGCGGGGGCAGTTGGGCTGGCTACACCTTC
CASSQVGGGSWAGYTF
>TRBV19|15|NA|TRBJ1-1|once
TGTGCCAGTAGTTTAGGAGCGGGGATTAACACTGAAGCTTTCTTT
CASSLGAGINTEAFF
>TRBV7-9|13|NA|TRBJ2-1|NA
TGTGCCAGCAGCTTAGGACAACTGGATGAGCAGTTCTTC
CASSLGQLDEQFF
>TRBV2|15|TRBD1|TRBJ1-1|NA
TGTGCCAGCACCCCAAGGACAGGGGGGAGCACTGAAGCTTTCTTT
CASTPRTGGSTEAFF
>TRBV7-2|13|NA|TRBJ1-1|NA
TGTGCCAGCAGCTTATTCAGGGGCACTGAAGCTTTCTTT
CASSLFRGTEAFF
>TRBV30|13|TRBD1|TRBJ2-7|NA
TGTGCCTGGAGCCTGGGACAGGGGTACGAGCAGTACTTC
CAWSLGQGYEQYF
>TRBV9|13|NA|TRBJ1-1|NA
TGTGCCAGCAGCGTAGAGGGGTACACTGAAGCTTTCTTT
CASSVEGYTEAFF
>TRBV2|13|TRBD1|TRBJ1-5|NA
TGTGCCAGCAGGGGACAGAGCAATCAGCCCCAGCATTTT
CASRGQSNQPQHF
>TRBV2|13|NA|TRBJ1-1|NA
TGTGCCAGCAGAAAACAGGAGAACACTGAAGCTTTCTTT
CASRKQENTEAFF
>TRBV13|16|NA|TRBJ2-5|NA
TGTGCCAGCAGCTTAGAAGGTCAGGGCTACAGGGAGACCCAGTACTTC
CASSLEGQGYRETQYF
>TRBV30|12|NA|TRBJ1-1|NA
TGTGCCTGGACCGGGGAGTCCCCTTTAGCTTTCTTT
CAWTGESPLAFF
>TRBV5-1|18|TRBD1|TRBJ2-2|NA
TGCGCCAGCAGCTTGACATCCGGGACAGGGTGGTACACCGGGGAGCTGTTTTTT
CASSLTSGTGWYTGELFF
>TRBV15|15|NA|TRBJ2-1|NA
TGTGCCACCAGAGAGGGAGTAGGCTCCTACAATGAGCAGTTCTTC
CATREGVGSYNEQFF
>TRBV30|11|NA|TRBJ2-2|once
TGTGCCTGGAGTGTTACCGGGGAGCTGTTTTTT
CAWSVTGELFF